Listed here is a single TCR beta chain. V was pared by 3 bases and J by 5 bases, with 5 bases of the junction left unmatched. The length of the CDR3 is 14 residues. Germline assignment: CDR1 KGHDR and CDR2 SFDVKD. The sample is drawn from a study of blood T cell repertoires in COVID-19. Assay: immunoSEQ multiplex PCR; the TCRdb copy retains only in-frame clones and omits some. The sample has fewer than 50,000 clones, approximately 80% seen once. The chain joins TRBV24-1 to TRBJ2-5; 7 nucleotides align to TRBD1. What was sequenced was peripheral blood. This TCR was sampled from a human donor in a cohort sampled during active COVID-19. CDR3: CATSDKGARETQYF. CDR3 DNA sequence: TGTGCCACCAGTGATAAGGGGGCGCGGGAGACCCAGTACTTC.